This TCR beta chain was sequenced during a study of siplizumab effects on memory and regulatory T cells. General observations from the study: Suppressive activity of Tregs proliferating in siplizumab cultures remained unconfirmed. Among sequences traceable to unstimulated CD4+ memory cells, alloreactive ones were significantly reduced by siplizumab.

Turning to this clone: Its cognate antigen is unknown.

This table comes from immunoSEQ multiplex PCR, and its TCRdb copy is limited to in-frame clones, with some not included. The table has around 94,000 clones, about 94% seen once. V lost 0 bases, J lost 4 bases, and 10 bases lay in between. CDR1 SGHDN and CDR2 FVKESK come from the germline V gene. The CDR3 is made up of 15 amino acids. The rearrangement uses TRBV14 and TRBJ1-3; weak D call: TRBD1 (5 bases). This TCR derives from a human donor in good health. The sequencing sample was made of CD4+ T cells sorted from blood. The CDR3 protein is CASSQDGRGGNTIYF. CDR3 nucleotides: TGTGCCAGCAGCCAAGACGGTCGGGGCGGAAACACCATATATTTT.